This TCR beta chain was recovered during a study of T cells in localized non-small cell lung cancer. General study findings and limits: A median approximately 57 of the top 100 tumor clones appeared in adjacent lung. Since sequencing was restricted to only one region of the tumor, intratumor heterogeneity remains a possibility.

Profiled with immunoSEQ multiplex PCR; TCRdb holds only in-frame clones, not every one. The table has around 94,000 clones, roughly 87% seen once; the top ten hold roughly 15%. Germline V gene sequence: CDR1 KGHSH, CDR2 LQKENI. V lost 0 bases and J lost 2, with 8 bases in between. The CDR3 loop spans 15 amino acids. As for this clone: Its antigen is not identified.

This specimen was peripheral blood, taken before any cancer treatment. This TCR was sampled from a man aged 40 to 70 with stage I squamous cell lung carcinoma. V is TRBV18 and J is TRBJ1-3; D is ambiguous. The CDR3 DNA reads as TGTGCCAGCTCACCACCGAGCAGTCCTGGAAACACCATATATTTT. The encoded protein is CASSPPSSPGNTIYF.